This T cell receptor (beta chain) was obtained from a study of T cell responses to AZD1222 COVID-19 vaccine. Of note for this clone: Antigen: not known.

Study-level findings and limits: Only a handful of people who got AZD1222 tested seropositive at baseline. Clonal diversity was possibly underestimated, and the donors were mostly white British, with more females. Two AZD1222 doses significantly raised spike-specific TCR breadth and depth over controls. No day 14 peak samples; only post-peak repertoires were characterized.

The table came from immunoSEQ multiplex PCR; TCRdb's copy has only in-frame clones and leaves some out. The sample records about 100,000 clones, roughly 92% being singletons. This specimen was peripheral blood, taken 28 days after the second AZD1222 dose. This sequence originates from an adult who received the AZD1222 COVID-19 vaccine.

In DNA, the CDR3 is TGTGCCACCAGTGATGGACAGGGGGCCAACGAGCAGTACTTC. Its translation is CATSDGQGANEQYF. This chain joins TRBV24-1 and TRBJ2-7, with 11 bases that match TRBD1. V shed 3 bases, J shed 5 bases, and the junction held 2 bases outside the gene matches. The CDR3 covers 14 residues. Germline assignment: CDR1 KGHDR and CDR2 SFDVKD.